Below are 25 T cell receptor beta chains sequenced from a single sample in a study of response to subunit inactivated influenza vaccine. MiXCR, run by TCRdb on the RT-PCR reads, gives a single entry per CDR3 protein. The repertoire holds 490,000 or so distinct CDR3 sequences, with approximately 7.1% as singletons. Specimen: PBMCs from blood, collected around 2 years after vaccination. The receptors stem from a man between 50 and 69 years old who received an inactivated influenza vaccine.

This clonotype was observed a handful of times. The chain uses TRBV4-2 and TRBJ2-3; 13 bases are a match to TRBD2. The trim removed 0 bases at V and 2 bases at J, leaving 11 bases unmatched. The CDR3 spans 20 residues. Germline values: CDR1 LGHNA, CDR2 YNFKEQ. The CDR3 loop is CASSQERHPGLAGLTDTQYF. CDR3 DNA: TGTGCCAGCAGCCAAGAACGGCATCCGGGACTAGCGGGACTCACAGATACGCAGTATTTT.

The chain joins TRBV6-2 or TRBV6-3 to TRBJ2-1; TRBD2 matches 10 bases. The CDR3 length is 18 residues. Losses at the gene ends were 1 base for V and 4 bases for J; bases not matched to a gene: 10. Germline V gene lookup returns CDR1 MNHEY and CDR2 SVGEGT. The CDR3 protein is CASSYLVASGSGYNEQFF. CDR3 DNA: TGTGCCAGCAGTTACTTAGTGGCTAGCGGGAGCGGGTACAATGAGCAGTTCTTC.

This clonotype was counted many times. The chain couples TRBV7-9 to TRBJ2-7; D is unresolved. The CDR3 is 12 residues long. Looked up from germline, CDR1 is SEHNR and CDR2 is FQNEAQ (reference sequence). Between the trimmed V and J ends, which lost 3 bases and 3 bases, there was a span of 6 bases. CDR3 coding DNA: TGTGCCAGCAGCTTTAAAAGCTACGAGCAGTACTTC. This translates into CASSFKSYEQYF.

This clonotype was seen many times. V usage is TRBV18 and J usage is TRBJ1-2; possibly TRBD1 for D (5 bases). Between the trimmed V and J ends, which lost 3 bases and 6 bases, there was a span of 8 bases. Germline lookup yields CDR1 KGHSH and CDR2 LQKENI. This CDR3 comprises 12 residues. The CDR3 here is CASSPTRDGYTF. CDR3 coding DNA: TGTGCCAGCTCACCGACCAGGGATGGCTACACCTTC.

This clonotype was counted a few times. CDR3 DNA: TGTGCCAGCACTTTGGACAGCAATCAGCCCCAGCATTTT. Amino acid sequence: CASTLDSNQPQHF. This sequence joins TRBV6-5 and TRBJ1-5; D is undetermined. The ends were cut back, 7 bases at V and 1 base at J, with 8 bases in the middle. CDR1 and CDR2 from the germline V gene are MNHEY and SVGAGI. The CDR3 is 13 residues long.

The V gene is TRBV25-1, the J gene TRBJ1-6; 8 bases are a match to TRBD1. After removal of 1 base from V and 7 bases from J, the junction contained 3 bases not matched to a gene. Per germline, CDR1 MGHDK and CDR2 SYGVNS. The CDR3 covers 15 residues. CDR3 nucleotide sequence: TGTGCCAGCAGTGAATTCTCAGGGGGCAATTCACCCCTCCACTTT. It yields the protein CASSEFSGGNSPLHF.

This clonotype was seen a few times. The chain joins TRBV18 to TRBJ1-2; D unresolved. Trimming left V 0 bases short and J 5 bases short, with 7 bases between. This CDR3 spans 13 amino acids. Germline CDR1 and CDR2: KGHSH and LQKENI. CDR3 coding DNA: TGTGCCAGCTCACCACCAGCAGTATATGGCTACACCTTC. Encoded protein: CASSPPAVYGYTF. Supplemented by reference TRBV18 and TRBJ1-2, the full variable domain reads NAGVMQNPRHLVRRRGQEARLRCSPMKGHSHVYWYRQLPEEGLKFMVYLQKENIIDESGMPKERFSAEFPKEGPSILRIQQVVRGDSAAYFCASSPPAVYGYTFGSGTRLTVV.

This clonotype was seen at least ten times. The chain links TRBV20-1 to TRBJ2-7; D ambiguous. The germline V gene encodes CDR1 DFQATT and CDR2 SNEGSKA (reference sequence). V was pared by 5 bases and J by 5 bases, with 13 bases between. The CDR3 spans 12 residues. In nucleotides, the CDR3 is TGCAGTGCTTCCCCAGGTGGCCACGAGCAGTACTTC. Amino acids: CSASPGGHEQYF.

This clonotype has just a few counts. The rearrangement uses TRBV28 and TRBJ1-1; D unresolved. The germline V gene encodes CDR1 MDHEN and CDR2 SYDVKM. The CDR3 has 12 amino acids. V was clipped by 6 bases and J by 2 bases, with 7 bases between them. This chain's CDR3 is CASRVTNTEAFF. In DNA form, the CDR3 reads TGTGCCAGCAGGGTCACCAACACTGAAGCTTTCTTT.

This sequence joins TRBV5-5 and TRBJ1-2; D is perhaps TRBD1 (5 bases). Trimming removed 4 bases at V and 1 base at J, with 20 bases between. CDR3 size: 17 residues. Germline CDR1 and CDR2: SGHKS and YYEKEE (reference sequence). DNA of the CDR3: TGTGCCAGCAGCCGCGCCCTCGCAGGGTCTGGTAACTATGGCTACACCTTC. Its protein is CASSRALAGSGNYGYTF. The whole variable domain, remainder taken from reference TRBV5-5 and TRBJ1-2, is DAGVTQSPTHLIKTRGQQVTLRCSPISGHKSVSWYQQVLGQGPQFIFQYYEKEERGRGNFPDRFSARQFPNYSSELNVNALLLGDSALYLCASSRALAGSGNYGYTFGSGTRLTVV.

Concerning this clonotype: Here the CDR3 omits its conserved ending phenylalanine or tryptophan, so a read error is the likely source. This rearrangement joins TRBV7-9 to TRBJ1-5, with 7 bases matching TRBD1. J lost 0 bases, V lost 0 bases, and 5 bases had no gene match. The germline gives CDR1 SEHNR, CDR2 FQNEAQ (reference sequence). There are 17 residues in the CDR3. The CDR3 nucleotides read TGTGCCAGCAGCTTAGCGGGGACAGCTAATAGCAATCAGCCCCAGCATTCT. It is translated as CASSLAGTANSNQPQHS.

Ten or more counts support this clonotype. V and J are TRBV12-3 or TRBV12-4 and TRBJ1-3, with 8 bases fitting TRBD1. This CDR3 region has 15 residues. V lost 6 bases to trimming and J lost 0 bases; unmatched junction nucleotides: 4. The CDR3 nucleotides read TGTGCCAGCAGCTCAACAGGGGGCTCTGGAAACACCATATATTTT. It yields the protein CASSSTGGSGNTIYF.

This clonotype was seen a handful of times. CDR3 nucleotide sequence: TGCGCCAGCAGCCAAGGACCGACAGGGTACAATCAGCCCCAGCATTTT. It specifies CASSQGPTGYNQPQHF. The chain employs TRBV4-3 and TRBJ1-5; TRBD1 aligns across 7 bases. The germline V gene has CDR1 LGHNA and CDR2 YSLEER. The CDR3 is made up of 16 amino acids. The V segment lost 1 base and the J segment 3 bases; nucleotides outside the gene matches: 6.

This rearrangement joins TRBV6-6 to TRBJ1-1, with D possibly TRBD1 on 6 matching bases. CDR3 length: 12 residues. Germline CDR1 reads MNHNY; CDR2 reads SVGAGI (reference sequence). V was shortened by 8 bases and J by 2 bases, with 9 bases between the two germline ends. The CDR3 protein is CASGQLNTEAFF. As DNA, the CDR3 is TGTGCCAGCGGACAGCTAAACACTGAAGCTTTCTTT.

Notes on this clonotype: The junction departs from the called germline gene at one end, perhaps through a read error. The J gene is TRBJ2-1, the V gene TRBV7-9; 8 bases agree with TRBD2. Per the germline V gene, CDR1 is SEHNR and CDR2 is FQNEAQ (reference sequence). CDR3 length equals 16 residues. DNA for the CDR3: TGTGCCAGCAGCTTAGTTGGCGGGAGGACCTACAATGAGCAGTGCTTC. It translates to CASSLVGGRTYNEQCF.

This clonotype occurred many times. The V and J genes are TRBV3-1 and TRBJ1-2, with a possible D match to TRBD1 (5 bases). Germline V gene lookup returns CDR1 LGHDT and CDR2 YNNKEL (reference sequence). V was trimmed by 0 bases and J by 3 bases, leaving 11 bases between them. CDR3 length: 15 residues. CDR3 amino acids: CASSQDTGAHYGYTF. As DNA, the CDR3 is TGTGCCAGCAGCCAAGATACCGGGGCCCACTATGGCTACACCTTC.

This clonotype was observed at least ten times. This sequence joins TRBV7-8 and TRBJ2-1; no firm D call. In germline, CDR1 is SGHVS, CDR2 FQNEAQ. The CDR3 has 13 amino acids. Between the trimmed V and J ends, which lost 5 bases and 9 bases, there was a span of 14 bases. As DNA, the CDR3 is TGTGCCAGCAGCACCGTTTTAGGCGGTGAGCAGTTCTTC. Protein sequence: CASSTVLGGEQFF.

This chain connects TRBV5-6 to TRBJ2-5; no clear D. The V end lost 3 bases, the J end lost 2 bases, and 11 bases lay between the germline ends. This CDR3 contains 14 residues. Germline CDR1 is SGHDT and CDR2 is YYEEEE. The CDR3 loop is CASSSDPLQETQYF. The CDR3 region has the DNA TGTGCCAGCAGCTCAGACCCCCTTCAAGAGACCCAGTACTTC.

This clonotype showed up many times. This chain connects TRBV9 to TRBJ2-2, with D unclear. V was cut by 0 bases and J by 8 bases, with 11 bases left in between. CDR1 and CDR2 (germline): SGDLS, YYNGEE. The CDR3 length is 14 residues. The CDR3 sequence: CASSVGAILGELFF. In DNA, the CDR3 is TGTGCCAGCAGCGTAGGTGCTATCTTGGGGGAGCTGTTTTTT.

Ten or more counts support this clonotype. The V gene is TRBV20-1, the J gene TRBJ1-2, with TRBD1 matching over 12 bases. Germline loops: CDR1 DFQATT, CDR2 SNEGSKA (reference sequence). The CDR3 sequence is 14 residues long. Trimming took 5 bases from V and 8 from J; bases not matched to a gene: 9. CDR3 nucleotides: TGCAGTGCTTTGCCGGGACAGGGGGCGGAAGGCTACACCTTC. Residues: CSALPGQGAEGYTF.

A few counts support this clonotype. At one end, the junction sequence differs from germline, possibly due to a read error. The rearrangement uses TRBV28 and TRBJ2-2, with TRBD2 matching over 7 bases. CDR3 size: 17 residues. The germline CDR1 and CDR2 sequences are MDHEN and SYDVKM. CDR3 sequence: CASSSRLAGVDTRELFF. The CDR3 DNA reads as TGTGCCAGCAGTTCCAGACTAGCCGGGGTGGACACCAGGGAGCTGTTTTTT.

This chain joins TRBV4-1 and TRBJ2-7; 11 bases agree with TRBD1. J lost 3 bases, V lost 4 bases, and 2 bases had no gene match. The germline gives CDR1 MGHRA, CDR2 YSYEKL. This CDR3 is 14 amino acids long. In DNA, the CDR3 is TGCGCCAGCAGCCGGGGACAGGGGGACTACGAGCAGTACTTC. Amino acid sequence: CASSRGQGDYEQYF.

This clonotype was seen only a few times. As DNA, the CDR3 is TGCGCCAGCAGCTTGGCCCCCGGGGCGGACTACGAGCAGTACTTC. It is translated as CASSLAPGADYEQYF. The chain couples TRBV5-1 to TRBJ2-7, with D perhaps matching TRBD1 or TRBD2 (5 bases each). In germline, CDR1 is SGHRS, CDR2 YFSETQ. This CDR3 is 15 amino acids long. The V and J ends lost 0 bases and 3 bases respectively, with 13 bases between them.

This clonotype was recorded many times. This sequence joins TRBV28 and TRBJ2-4; 15 bases fit TRBD2. J was trimmed by 4 bases and V by 6 bases; bases with no gene match: 10. This CDR3 region has 18 residues. Germline V gene data show CDR1 as MDHEN and CDR2 as SYDVKM. The CDR3 DNA follows: TGTGCCAGCAGCAACCTGGGACTAGCGGGGGGAGCTAAAAACATTCAGTACTTC. Protein: CASSNLGLAGGAKNIQYF. The variable domain in full, completed from reference TRBV28 and TRBJ2-4, reads DVKVTQSSRYLVKRTGEKVFLECVQDMDHENMFWYRQDPGLGLRLIYFSYDVKMKEKGDIPEGYSVSREKKERFSLILESASTNQTSMYLCASSNLGLAGGAKNIQYFGAGTRLSVL.

This clonotype was recorded many times. The rearrangement uses TRBV3-1 and TRBJ2-7; D is unclear. This CDR3 contains 13 residues. Trimming took off 1 base at V and 3 bases at J, with 7 bases between the two ends. Germline CDR1 LGHDT, CDR2 YNNKEL (reference sequence). The CDR3 spells CASSQAGGYEQYF. CDR3 DNA: TGTGCCAGCAGCCAAGCCGGCGGCTACGAGCAGTACTTC.